This TCR beta chain was captured by sequencing in a study of neoadjuvant nivolumab and ipilimumab in lung cancer (dated by TCRdb to 2018 to 2021). For context, the study as a whole: Nivolumab was given at 3 mg/kg intravenously on days 1, 15 and 29, and the combination arm added ipilimumab 1 mg/kg on day 1 only. The study compared TCR repertoires in pretherapy (baseline) peripheral blood with TCR repertoires in tumors resected at surgery following neoadjuvant immune checkpoint blockade. Of the approximately 46 patients with operable NSCLC treated in the trial, 23 were randomized to nivolumab monotherapy and 21 to nivolumab plus ipilimumab. For each study arm, the primary endpoint of the trial was the rate of major pathologic response (MPR) in the intention-to-treat population. Seven patients had matched pretherapy and resected tumor pairs analyzed, with four treated with nivolumab and three with nivolumab plus ipilimumab.

Libraries were constructed by the immunoSEQ multiplex PCR assay. The study's own analysis went as follows. Repertoires were summarized by richness and clonality, and significantly expanded and contracted clones were identified between pre- and post-therapy samples. What TCRdb holds here is the immuneACCESS table cut down to in-frame rearrangements. Part of the clones is not present; checked against another copy, under half of the missing clones reflect an unresolved V gene, and the others are unexplained. V, J and clone size were drawn from that table, and D and trimming were deduced from the DNA. This sample comprises about 25,000 clones, 82% of them detected only once. Of the sample, over 8% falls within the top ten clones. Overall results and qualifications from the work: There was no significant correlation between TCR clonality and pathologic tumor regression, and just a single major-pathologic-response sample was available for the clonality-regression analysis. TCR sequencing was performed in a small number of samples. Resected tumors had greater TCR richness and clonality than tumor-adjacent uninvolved lung, and increases were observed in more dual-therapy-treated tumors. From pretherapy to surgery, increases in tumor T-cell richness and clonality were observed in three of three dual-therapy tumors but in only two of four nivolumab-treated tumors. TCR richness in pretherapy blood showed a positive correlation with richness in tumors resected after neoadjuvant therapy (Spearman R ≈ 0.81).

As for this clone: Its antigen remains unidentified. Nothing much larger sits one base from this clone, and base qualities are not available.

Taken with the paper, the label for time point translates to: at surgical resection after neoadjuvant nivolumab +/- ipilimumab. Samples were obtained from the phase 2 randomized NEOSTAR trial, in which neoadjuvant nivolumab or nivolumab plus ipilimumab followed by surgery was tested in operable NSCLC. The CDR3 goes from the cysteine to the phenylalanine over 14 residues. Of the read, only the CDR3 DNA is kept; its 42 bases are in frame from base 1. The CDR1 and CDR2 encoded by the germline V gene are MDHEN and SYDVKM. Clipping removes 5 bases from V and 2 bases from J, with 5 as the unmatched junction base count.

The rearranged chain carries TRBV28 and TRBJ1-2, with 7 bases in between that match TRBD1. This TCR derives from an adult with non-small cell lung cancer. The material was tumor tissue, obtained after neoadjuvant nivolumab, alone or with ipilimumab, at or shortly before surgery. The CDR3 sequence is CASSLGTANYGYTF. The nucleotide sequence reads as follows: TGTGCCAGCAGTCTAGGGACAGCCAACTATGGCTACACCTTC.